The 14 T cell receptor beta chains below come from one sample, sequenced in a study of blood T cell repertoires in COVID-19. The data were produced by immunoSEQ multiplex PCR, yet TCRdb's version contains in-frame clones alone and is incomplete. Of approximately 190,000 clones in the sample, more than 65% were seen once. The specimen sequenced was PBMCs or T cells enriched from blood (not recorded which). The receptor source for this set is a man in his forties who had recovered from COVID-19.

CDR3 loop: CASSPGTVESYTF. In nucleotides, the CDR3 is TGTGCCAGCAGCCCCGGGACAGTGGAGAGCTACACCTTC. This chain links TRBV7-9 with TRBJ1-2, with 7 bases fitting TRBD1. This CDR3 contains 13 residues. Germline V gives CDR1 SEHNR, CDR2 FQNEAQ (reference sequence). J gave up 9 bases and V 5 bases, and 9 bases lay outside the gene matches. The full variable domain, completed using reference TRBV7-9 and TRBJ1-2, is DTGVSQNPRHKITKRGQNVTFRCDPISEHNRLYWYRQTLGQGPEFLTYFQNEAQLEKSRLLSDRFSAERPKGSFSTLEIQRTEQGDSAMYLCASSPGTVESYTFGSGTRLTVV.

The V and J genes are TRBV5-4 and TRBJ1-3; TRBD1 aligns across 11 bases. From germline, CDR1 is SGHNT and CDR2 YYREEE (reference sequence). Trimming at V came to 5 bases and at J to 2 bases, leaving 6 bases not matched to a gene. CDR3 length: 16 amino acids. The chain's CDR3 is CASSSGTGGTGNTIYF. The CDR3 bases are TGTGCCAGCAGTTCCGGGACAGGGGGGACTGGAAACACCATATATTTT.

This clone turned up a few times. The chain combines TRBV15 with TRBJ1-3, with D hard to call. Trimming stripped 5 bases from V and 0 bases from J, with 11 bases between. CDR3 length equals 15 residues. CDR1 is LNHNV, CDR2 YYDKDF, per germline (reference sequence). The CDR3 sequence is CATSENRYSGNTIYF. The CDR3 DNA follows: TGTGCCACCAGCGAGAACAGATACTCTGGAAACACCATATATTTT.

This chain connects TRBV2 to TRBJ1-2; the D gene is possibly TRBD1 (6 bases). Germline CDR1 reads SNHLY; CDR2 reads FYNNEI. Deletions cut 3 bases from V and 7 bases from J, with 15 bases between. This CDR3 is 14 amino acids long. As DNA, the CDR3 is TGTGCCAGCAGTGAGAAACAGGGCGCTCTTGGCTACACCTTC. This translates into CASSEKQGALGYTF.

This clone has a handful of counts. V usage is TRBV21-1 and J usage is TRBJ1-6. TRBV21-1 is a recognized pseudogene. The CDR3 sequence is 11 residues long. In nucleotides, the CDR3 is TGTGCCAGCGAGCTACATTCACCCCTCCACTTT. Residues: CASELHSPLHF.

V and J are TRBV6-5 and TRBJ1-2; 9 nucleotides line up with TRBD1. This CDR3 region has 14 residues. Germline CDR1 is MNHEY and CDR2 is SVGAGI. The ends lost 5 bases at V and 8 bases at J; junction bases unmatched: 9. The CDR3 loop reads CASSRTTGGSGYTF. The CDR3 nucleotides read TGTGCCAGCAGTAGAACGACAGGGGGGAGCGGCTACACCTTC.

This clone was seen once. The chain has TRBV29-1 and TRBJ2-7, with 9 positions matching TRBD1. CDR1 SQVTM and CDR2 ANQGSEA come from the germline V gene. V gave up 7 bases and J gave up 5 bases; unmatched junction bases: 9. The CDR3 totals 13 residues. The DNA of the CDR3 is TGCAGCGGGGCACAGGGGGCGACGAACGAGCAGTACTTC. It specifies CSGAQGATNEQYF.

This clone occurred a few times. This chain joins TRBV5-6 and TRBJ1-2; D not resolved. The V end was cut by 0 bases, the J end by 2 bases, with 11 bases between. Germline V gene data show CDR1 as SGHDT and CDR2 as YYEEEE. There are 15 residues in the CDR3. This chain's CDR3 is CASSLGGGFNYGYTF. The CDR3 bases are TGTGCCAGCAGCTTGGGTGGTGGCTTCAACTATGGCTACACCTTC.

The chain joins TRBV5-8 to TRBJ1-5, with a tentative D call TRBD1 (6 bases). Germline V gene data show CDR1 as SGHTS and CDR2 as YDEGEE. Trimming removed 3 bases at V and 5 bases at J, with 15 bases between. This CDR3 has 15 amino acids. The chain's CDR3 is CASSSGTTFYQPQHF. CDR3 nucleotide sequence: TGTGCCAGCAGCTCGGGGACAACCTTTTATCAGCCCCAGCATTTT.

The chain links TRBV5-4 to TRBJ2-7; TRBD2 aligns across 9 bases. The CDR3 sequence is 15 residues long. Germline V gene lookup returns CDR1 SGHNT and CDR2 YYREEE (reference sequence). V lost 0 bases to trimming and J lost 6 bases; unmatched junction nucleotides: 7. Written as DNA, the CDR3 is TGTGCCAGCAGCTTGGGCGCGGGGGGGCTCCTCGAGCAGTACTTC. It encodes CASSLGAGGLLEQYF. The entire variable domain, with the rest obtained from reference TRBV5-4 and TRBJ2-7, is as follows: ETGVTQSPTHLIKTRGQQVTLRCSSQSGHNTVSWYQQALGQGPQFIFQYYREEENGRGNFPPRFSGLQFPNYSSELNVNALELDDSALYLCASSLGAGGLLEQYFGPGTRLTVT.

The V call is TRBV5-4, the J call TRBJ1-2, with D possibly matching TRBD1 (6 bases). Trimming left V 0 bases short and J 6 bases short, with 15 bases between. Germline CDR1 SGHNT, CDR2 YYREEE (reference sequence). The CDR3 length is 15 residues. Written as DNA, the CDR3 is TGTGCCAGCAGCTTGGAGGGGGGGCTTGAGGATGGCTACACCTTC. It is translated as CASSLEGGLEDGYTF.

The chain employs TRBV19 and TRBJ1-6; 7 nucleotides line up with TRBD1. This CDR3 spans 18 amino acids. V dropped 5 bases and J dropped 7; count of bases not matched to a gene: 17. The V gene's germline CDR1 is LNHDA and CDR2 SQIVND (reference sequence). DNA of the CDR3: TGTGCCAGTAGTGAAACCGGGACAGCGCCTGGGTCAAATTCACCCCTCCACTTT. This sequence encodes CASSETGTAPGSNSPLHF.

This chain links TRBV7-9 with TRBJ1-1, with D possibly being TRBD1 (6 bases). Germline V CDR1 and CDR2: SEHNR, FQNEAQ (reference sequence). V was shortened by 2 bases and J by 8 bases, with 12 bases between the two germline ends. The CDR3 totals 13 residues. This chain's CDR3 is CASSLQGTGEAFF. The CDR3 coding sequence is TGTGCCAGCAGCTTACAGGGGACGGGAGAAGCTTTCTTT. Looking up the rest from reference TRBV7-9 and TRBJ1-1 gives the full variable domain: DTGVSQNPRHKITKRGQNVTFRCDPISEHNRLYWYRQTLGQGPEFLTYFQNEAQLEKSRLLSDRFSAERPKGSFSTLEIQRTEQGDSAMYLCASSLQGTGEAFFGQGTRLTVV.

This clone has just one count. The V call is TRBV18, the J call TRBJ1-2; 9 bases agree with TRBD1. With 4 bases clipped from V and 5 bases from J, the junction kept 11 bases outside the gene matches. This CDR3 comprises 16 residues. The germline V gene encodes CDR1 KGHSH and CDR2 LQKENI. CDR3 nucleotides: TGTGCCAGCTCACAGCCCTTAGGACAGGGGTTGTATGGCTACACCTTC. It specifies CASSQPLGQGLYGYTF.